Following are 25 T cell receptor beta chains from one sample sequenced in a study of T cell repertoires in cytomegalovirus infection. TCRdb fed the reads into MiXCR, producing one record per CDR3 protein. The data contain about 240,000 distinct CDR3 sequences, around 6.4% of them singletons. Sequencing was carried out using PBMCs. The receptors derive from a human donor in good health (CMV status not recorded). Some clones in this sample may be carry-over from other donors' samples.

Many counts were recorded for this clonotype. The chain recombines TRBV14 with TRBJ2-1; 9 bases match TRBD1. After removal of 4 bases from V and 6 bases from J, the junction contained 7 bases not matched to a gene. Germline CDR1 SGHDN, CDR2 FVKESK. The length of the CDR3 is 15 residues. This CDR3 is CASSPKGQGANEQFF. As DNA, the CDR3 is TGTGCCAGCAGCCCAAAGGGACAGGGTGCCAATGAGCAGTTCTTC.

This clonotype was counted between two and nine times. The rearrangement uses TRBV4-3 and TRBJ2-7, with 10 positions matching TRBD1. Germline loops: CDR1 LGHNA, CDR2 YSLEER. This CDR3 contains 17 residues. With 1 base clipped from V and 2 bases from J, the junction kept 8 bases outside the gene matches. The CDR3 is CASSQVTGGARTYEQYF. The CDR3 region has the DNA TGCGCCAGCAGCCAAGTGACAGGGGGCGCCAGGACCTACGAGCAGTACTTC.

This clonotype appeared a few times. V and J are TRBV6-5 and TRBJ1-1; D remains unclear. This CDR3 has 12 amino acids. With 3 bases removed from V and 9 bases from J, the gap between germline ends came to 11 bases. Looked up from germline, CDR1 is MNHEY and CDR2 is SVGAGI. CDR3 coding DNA: TGTGCCAGCAGTTATGCGGATTCTCAAGCTTTCTTT. Its protein product is CASSYADSQAFF.

This clonotype occurred many times. The rearrangement links TRBV7-9 to TRBJ2-3, with D perhaps assigned TRBD1 or TRBD2 (5 bases each). Trimming cost V 4 bases and J 2 bases, with 13 bases left between them. The CDR3 totals 15 residues. Germline CDR1 reads SEHNR; CDR2 reads FQNEAQ (reference sequence). The CDR3: CASSSPGTTTDTQYF. CDR3 in DNA: TGTGCCAGCAGCTCCCCCGGGACGACCACAGATACGCAGTATTTT.

This clonotype was counted only a few times. V usage is TRBV27 and J usage is TRBJ2-1; D gene ambiguous. The CDR3 extends over 14 amino acids. Germline lookup yields CDR1 MNHEY and CDR2 SMNVEV (reference sequence). Trimming took off 2 bases at V and 3 bases at J, with 8 bases between the two ends. This CDR3 is CASSLRRLYNEQFF. Here the CDR3 DNA reads TGTGCCAGCAGTTTAAGGCGGCTCTACAATGAGCAGTTCTTC.

There are many counts of this clonotype. The V call is TRBV7-9, the J call TRBJ1-5; weak D call: TRBD1 (5 bases). Deletions cut 4 bases from V and 10 bases from J, with 11 bases between. The CDR3 is made up of 12 amino acids. Germline V CDR1 and CDR2: SEHNR, FQNEAQ (reference sequence). CDR3 DNA sequence: TGTGCCAGCAGCTGGCCTTGGGGCCCCCAGCATTTT. This encodes CASSWPWGPQHF.

This clonotype has at least ten counts. The genes are TRBV10-3 and TRBJ2-2; no firm D call. V dropped 4 bases and J dropped 4 bases, with 10 bases sitting between them. Germline assignment: CDR1 ENHRY and CDR2 SYGVKD. This CDR3 is 14 amino acids long. The CDR3 DNA follows: TGTGCCATCAGTGTTAAGGGATCCACCGGGGAGCTGTTTTTT. It translates to CAISVKGSTGELFF.

The chain has TRBV27 and TRBJ1-2, with TRBD1 matching 10 bases. CDR1 is MNHEY and CDR2 is SMNVEV in the germline V gene (reference sequence). The CDR3 has 17 amino acids. V gave up 2 bases and J gave up 6 bases; unmatched junction bases: 12. This CDR3 reads CASSLQGGQGNSDGYTF. The CDR3 region has the DNA TGTGCCAGCAGTTTACAGGGGGGACAGGGGAATTCGGATGGCTACACCTTC.

This clonotype was counted at least ten times. V and J are TRBV6-2 or TRBV6-3 and TRBJ2-1, with 7 bases matching TRBD2. The V gene end was trimmed by 4 bases and the J gene end by 0 bases; junction bases not matched to a gene: 3. CDR3 length: 15 amino acids. The germline gives CDR1 MNHEY, CDR2 SVGEGT. CDR3 nucleotides: TGTGCCAGCAGTTTACTAGCGAGCTCCTACAATGAGCAGTTCTTC. Its protein product is CASSLLASSYNEQFF.

In this sample, this clonotype turned up many times. The rearrangement uses TRBV12-3 or TRBV12-4 and TRBJ1-4; unclear D gene. The CDR3 consists of 17 residues. The ends were cut back, 6 bases at V and 5 bases at J, with 22 bases in the middle. The CDR3 sequence: CASRPLGFWDGNEKLFF. The CDR3, as DNA: TGTGCCAGCAGGCCCCTGGGGTTTTGGGATGGAAATGAAAAACTGTTTTTT.

This clonotype was counted ten times or more. The chain uses TRBV7-8 and TRBJ2-7; 9 bases fit TRBD1. J was trimmed by 3 bases and V by 4 bases; bases with no gene match: 7. The CDR3 is 15 amino acids. Looked up from germline, CDR1 is SGHVS and CDR2 is FQNEAQ. CDR3 sequence: CASSSGGDRVYEQYF. The CDR3 DNA is TGTGCCAGCAGCTCAGGGGGGGACAGGGTCTACGAGCAGTACTTC.

This clonotype was counted at least ten times. This chain links TRBV7-9 with TRBJ1-4, with D possibly TRBD1 on 5 matching bases. V lost 5 bases to trimming and J lost 4 bases, with 20 bases between them. Per germline, CDR1 SEHNR and CDR2 FQNEAQ (reference sequence). The length of the CDR3 is 17 residues. In DNA form, the CDR3 reads TGTGCCAGCAGCCAGGAATGGGGGGATCAGAGTAATGAAAAACTGTTTTTT. Translation gives CASSQEWGDQSNEKLFF.

The V gene is TRBV4-2, the J gene TRBJ2-3; 10 bases align to TRBD1. The junction had 6 bases not matched to a gene; V was cut back by 5 bases and J by 1 base. The V gene's germline CDR1 is LGHNA and CDR2 YNFKEQ. The CDR3 extends over 16 amino acids. CDR3 nucleotide sequence: TGTGCCAGCAGCATTGGACAGGGGGTCGGCACAGATACGCAGTATTTT. Its protein is CASSIGQGVGTDTQYF.

A few counts support this clonotype. The rearrangement links TRBV20-1 to TRBJ1-2, with 9 positions matching TRBD1. The CDR3 has 15 amino acids. Per the germline V gene, CDR1 is DFQATT and CDR2 is SNEGSKA (reference sequence). Trimming removed 4 bases from V and 0 bases from J; junction bases left unmatched: 6. CDR3 in DNA: TGCAGTGCTAAGAGGACAGGGGAAGCTAACTATGGCTACACCTTC. Translating gives CSAKRTGEANYGYTF.

This clonotype was found many times. The rearrangement links TRBV4-3 to TRBJ2-1; D perhaps matches TRBD2 (6 bases). Deletions cut 6 bases from V and 6 bases from J, with 18 bases between. This CDR3 is built from 15 residues. Germline values: CDR1 LGHNA, CDR2 YSLEER. CDR3 nucleotides: TGCGCCAGCAGTAAAGGGGACTCCTTCCCCAATGAGCAGTTCTTC. Translated, it gives CASSKGDSFPNEQFF.

The table lists this clonotype with many counts. The V and J genes are TRBV4-2 and TRBJ1-2, with D unresolved. The CDR3 spans 15 residues. The V and J ends lost 0 bases and 4 bases respectively, with 12 bases between them. CDR1 and CDR2 (germline): LGHNA, YNFKEQ. The DNA for the CDR3 is TGTGCCAGCAGCCAAGATAGGGCCAGCTTCTATGGCTACACCTTC. This gives the protein CASSQDRASFYGYTF.

Many counts were recorded for this clonotype. V usage is TRBV7-2 and J usage is TRBJ1-2; 10 bases are a match to TRBD1. This CDR3 region has 14 residues. Germline CDR1 SGHTA, CDR2 FQGNSA. Unmatched junction bases numbered 3, after V lost 3 bases and J lost 5 bases. The CDR3 region is CASSFRDRGYGYTF. CDR3 nucleotides: TGTGCCAGCAGCTTTCGGGACAGGGGTTATGGCTACACCTTC.

This clonotype was counted ten times or more. The rearrangement joins TRBV9 to TRBJ1-2; D gene uncertain. CDR1 is SGDLS, CDR2 YYNGEE, per germline. Trimming took 0 bases from V and 4 from J, leaving 13 bases between them. This CDR3 has 15 residues. The CDR3 nucleotides read TGTGCCAGCAGCGTAGAAGGAAGGGCCTCCTATGGCTACACCTTC. This encodes CASSVEGRASYGYTF.

This clonotype was recorded many times. The chain links TRBV10-3 to TRBJ1-2; 12 bases align to TRBD1. The V gene's germline CDR1 is ENHRY and CDR2 SYGVKD. V lost 7 bases and J lost 4; bases outside the gene matches: 4. The CDR3 consists of 14 residues. In nucleotides, the CDR3 is TGTGCCATCATGGGGACAGGGGGCGTCTATGGCTACACCTTC. It encodes CAIMGTGGVYGYTF.

This clonotype was seen many times. The chain carries TRBV9 and TRBJ2-1, with TRBD2 matching over 10 bases. With V trimmed by 8 bases and J by 7 bases, 6 bases remained unmatched. This CDR3 is 13 amino acids long. CDR1 and CDR2 from the germline V gene are SGDLS and YYNGEE. The CDR3 loop reads CASSSGGENEQFF. The CDR3, as DNA: TGTGCCAGTTCTAGCGGGGGAGAAAATGAGCAGTTCTTC.

This clonotype was observed many times. The gene calls are TRBV29-1 and TRBJ2-7; D not certain. Germline CDR1 and CDR2: SQVTM and ANQGSEA. Trimming removed 6 bases at V and 4 bases at J, with 19 bases between. The CDR3 runs 14 residues. The CDR3 bases are TGCAGCGTGGGAATAGACCCACCCGCGTACGAGCAGTACTTC. Amino acid sequence: CSVGIDPPAYEQYF.

This clonotype was counted at least ten times. V gene TRBV11-2 combines with J gene TRBJ2-5; D possibly corresponds to TRBD2 (6 bases). This CDR3 region has 16 residues. V was pared by 3 bases and J by 2 bases, with 16 bases between. Germline V gene sequence: CDR1 SGHAT, CDR2 FQNNGV. The CDR3 sequence: CASSFPTSSVQETQYF. CDR3 nucleotide sequence: TGTGCCAGCAGCTTCCCGACTAGTAGTGTGCAAGAGACCCAGTACTTC.

This clonotype occurred many times. This rearrangement joins TRBV20-1 to TRBJ1-1, with D perhaps matching TRBD1 (6 bases). The CDR3 consists of 15 residues. Germline CDR1 and CDR2: DFQATT and SNEGSKA (reference sequence). The V and J ends lost 0 bases and 4 bases respectively, with 15 bases between them. The CDR3 region has the DNA TGCAGTGCTAGAGATCATGGGGGCGCGGGCACTGAAGCTTTCTTT. It specifies CSARDHGGAGTEAFF.

This clonotype was seen a handful of times. The chain joins TRBV20-1 to TRBJ2-2; D possibly corresponds to TRBD2 (5 bases). Germline CDR1 reads DFQATT; CDR2 reads SNEGSKA (reference sequence). This CDR3 contains 14 residues. V lost 1 base and J 6 bases, leaving 12 bases between the germline ends. CDR3 sequence reads: CSARGRVGPGELFF. As DNA, the CDR3 is TGCAGTGCTAGAGGGCGGGTCGGTCCCGGGGAGCTGTTTTTT.

This clonotype was found many times. The gene calls are TRBV2 and TRBJ2-1; 9 nucleotides align to TRBD2. Trimming took 7 bases from V and 4 from J; bases not matched to a gene: 11. Germline-derived CDR1 and CDR2 are SNHLY and FYNNEI. This CDR3 comprises 16 residues. The CDR3 sequence: CASNRRLAGEYNEQFF. The CDR3 nucleotides are TGTGCCAGCAATCGACGCTTAGCGGGAGAATACAATGAGCAGTTCTTC. Full variable domain (outside the CDR3, taken from reference TRBV2 and TRBJ2-1): EPEVTQTPSHQVTQMGQEVILRCVPISNHLYFYWYRQILGQKVEFLVSFYNNEISEKSEIFDDQFSVERPDGSNFTLKIRSTKLEDSAMYFCASNRRLAGEYNEQFFGPGTRLTVL.